These T cell receptor beta chains were read from a single sample in a study of T cell repertoires in cytomegalovirus infection. Each CDR3 protein is one row after TCRdb ran MiXCR on the reads. Among 200,000 to 300,000 distinct CDR3 sequences, 9% to 15% were seen once, and the ten largest hold about 1.5%. Material for sequencing was PBMCs. These receptor sequences come from a human donor in good health (CMV status not recorded). Some clones in this sample may be carry-over from other donors' samples. Both conserved end residues are part of each CDR3. D genes are given only for firm matches. Size is stated for part of the rows, as once, few or many counts, or as a class when the clone is expanded.

TRBV7-2,TRBJ2-7,many,TRBD1,CASSFVKGQGEQYF,TGTGCCAGCAGCTTCGTGAAGGGACAGGGGGAGCAGTACTTC
TRBV19,TRBJ2-7,many,.,CASSAPASKQYF,TGTGCCAGTAGTGCTCCCGCTTCGAAGCAGTACTTC
TRBV19,TRBJ1-1,.,.,CASSIRRGMNTEAFF,TGTGCCAGTAGTATTCGGCGGGGCATGAACACTGAAGCTTTCTTT
TRBV5-1,TRBJ2-7,.,.,CASSSDGRGHNEQYF,TGCGCCAGCAGCTCTGACGGCAGGGGCCACAACGAGCAGTACTTC
TRBV5-1,TRBJ2-2,.,.,CASSLDGGHGELFF,TGCGCCAGCAGCTTGGACGGGGGCCACGGGGAGCTGTTTTTT
TRBV6-5,TRBJ2-3,.,TRBD2,CASRTRGTASGISTDTQYF,TGTGCCAGCAGAACGAGGGGAACGGCTAGCGGGATCAGCACAGATACGCAGTATTTT
TRBV29-1,TRBJ1-5,many,.,CSVSGQGNQPQHF,TGCAGCGTTTCCGGTCAGGGAAATCAGCCCCAGCATTTT
TRBV14,TRBJ2-1,.,.,CASPQPLEEQFF,TGTGCCAGCCCCCAACCCCTTGAGGAGCAGTTCTTC
TRBV27,TRBJ1-5,many,.,CASSLSAWGNQPQHF,TGTGCCAGCAGTTTATCAGCCTGGGGCAATCAGCCCCAGCATTTT
TRBV11-3,TRBJ1-6,.,.,CASSLVSRTYNSPLHF,TGTGCCAGCAGCTTAGTCTCGAGGACATACAATTCACCCCTCCACTTT
TRBV5-1,TRBJ1-1,few,.,CASRYQGQRTEAFF,TGCGCCAGCAGATACCAGGGTCAGAGGACTGAAGCTTTCTTT
TRBV19,TRBJ2-4,few,TRBD1,CASSMAGTGMDIQYF,TGTGCCAGTAGTATGGCCGGGACAGGGATGGACATTCAGTACTTC
TRBV4-2,TRBJ2-7,.,TRBD2,CASSHPSGNYEQYF,TGTGCCAGCAGCCATCCTAGCGGTAACTACGAGCAGTACTTC
TRBV5-1,TRBJ2-2,.,.,CASSPGTLDAGELFF,TGCGCCAGCAGCCCCGGGACTTTGGACGCCGGGGAGCTGTTTTTT
TRBV19,TRBJ2-7,many,TRBD1,CASSPRQGTYEQYF,TGTGCCAGTAGTCCGAGACAGGGGACCTACGAGCAGTACTTC
TRBV28,TRBJ1-1,.,.,CASIVNTEAFF,TGTGCCAGTATAGTGAACACTGAAGCTTTCTTT
TRBV7-2,TRBJ2-3,many,.,CASSLTLPSTDTQYF,TGTGCCAGCAGCTTAACGCTCCCGTCCACAGATACGCAGTATTTT
TRBV6-2/TRBV6-3,TRBJ2-1,.,.,CASSYSTRGRNEQFF,TGTGCCAGCAGTTACTCCACGCGGGGCCGGAATGAGCAGTTCTTC
TRBV19,TRBJ1-2,many,.,CASSIRNSYGYTF,TGTGCCAGTAGTATAAGGAACTCATATGGCTACACCTTC
TRBV28,TRBJ1-2,.,.,CASRERNYGYTF,TGTGCCAGCAGGGAAAGAAACTATGGCTACACCTTC
TRBV6-1,TRBJ2-7,many,.,CASSEAAGRFYEQYF,TGTGCCAGCAGTGAAGCGGCAGGCCGGTTCTACGAGCAGTACTTC
TRBV20-1,TRBJ1-5,.,.,CSAAESNQPQHF,TGCAGTGCGGCGGAGAGCAATCAGCCCCAGCATTTT